A single sample gave rise to the 5 T cell receptor beta chains below, sequenced in a study of blood T cell repertoires in COVID-19. Profiling relied on immunoSEQ multiplex PCR, and the TCRdb table lists in-frame clones only, not all of them. Of some 270,000 clones listed, roughly 91% are singletons. The sample consisted of PBMCs or T cells enriched from blood (not recorded which). The source of these receptors is a woman in her fifties or sixties who had recovered from COVID-19.

The chain recombines TRBV19 with TRBJ2-7; the match to TRBD2 covers 10 bases. With 6 bases clipped from V and 5 bases from J, the junction kept 10 bases outside the gene matches. CDR1 is LNHDA and CDR2 is SQIVND in the germline V gene (reference sequence). There are 15 residues in the CDR3. DNA for the CDR3: TGTGCCAGTAGCATTGGGCTAGCGGGAGTGGACGAGCAGTACTTC. This sequence encodes CASSIGLAGVDEQYF.

This chain uses TRBV10-3 with TRBJ2-1; D remains ambiguous. In germline, CDR1 is ENHRY, CDR2 SYGVKD. This CDR3 comprises 12 residues. Deletions cut 3 bases from V and 5 bases from J, with 5 bases between. CDR3 bases: TGTGCCATCAGTGATGGAGACAATGAGCAGTTCTTC. Its protein is CAISDGDNEQFF.

In this sample, this clone turned up a few times. The chain has TRBV28 and TRBJ1-1, with TRBD1 matching over 8 bases. The CDR3 is 14 amino acids. Germline CDR1 and CDR2: MDHEN and SYDVKM. V lost 5 bases and J lost 6; bases outside the gene matches: 8. The CDR3 nucleotides read TGTGCCAGCAGTACCCCGACAGGGGTGGCTGAAGCTTTCTTT. This translates into CASSTPTGVAEAFF.

Comments on this clone: A read error may account for a junction end that differs from germline. This sequence joins TRBV7-7 and TRBJ2-3; 10 nucleotides line up with TRBD2. From germline, CDR1 is SSHAT and CDR2 FNYEAQ (reference sequence). This CDR3 is 17 amino acids long. The DNA for the CDR3 is TGTGCTAGCAGCTCAGGTAGCGGGGGGCCATACACAGATACGCAGTATTTT. This codes for CASSSGSGGPYTDTQYF.

The chain uses TRBV6-1 and TRBJ2-5; 9 bases agree with TRBD1. The germline gives CDR1 MNHNS, CDR2 SASEGT. V was pared by 4 bases and J by 0 bases, with 6 bases of the junction left unmatched. The CDR3 covers 16 residues. The CDR3 loop is CASSAMDRGDQETQYF. The CDR3 region has the DNA TGTGCCAGCAGTGCCATGGACAGGGGTGACCAAGAGACCCAGTACTTC.